This entry concerns a single TCR beta chain. Additional DNA sequences in this sample encode the identical CDR3. The data originate from a study of shared clonotypes between healthy human individuals. Study-level information: Ranging from 18 to 49 in age, donors were two women and three men. A donor's plate count was three for CD4 naive and three for CD4 memory; CD8 naive had two and CD8 memory one.

Genomic DNA of every subset was divided equally among multiple immunoSEQ plates. TCRdb's table, derived via immunoSEQ multiplex PCR, lists solely in-frame clones and lacks some. The table has roughly 2,000,000 clones, about 94% seen once. In the naive CD8 group, cells lacked CD45RO and were positively selected for CCR7, so terminally differentiated effector memory CD45RA+ cells were left out. The CDR3 is 15 residues long. J lost 4 bases, V lost 3 bases, and 2 bases had no gene match. Looked up from germline, CDR1 is LNHDA and CDR2 is SQIVND (reference sequence). This TCR was recovered from a man aged 18 to 29 in good health. Some clones in this sample may be carry-over from other donors' samples. The chain couples TRBV19 to TRBJ2-1, with 11 positions matching TRBD1. The sequencing input was naive CD8+ T cells from PBMCs. The CDR3 spells CASSIGTGGYNEQFF. The CDR3 DNA follows: TGTGCCAGTAGTATCGGGACAGGGGGATACAATGAGCAGTTCTTC.